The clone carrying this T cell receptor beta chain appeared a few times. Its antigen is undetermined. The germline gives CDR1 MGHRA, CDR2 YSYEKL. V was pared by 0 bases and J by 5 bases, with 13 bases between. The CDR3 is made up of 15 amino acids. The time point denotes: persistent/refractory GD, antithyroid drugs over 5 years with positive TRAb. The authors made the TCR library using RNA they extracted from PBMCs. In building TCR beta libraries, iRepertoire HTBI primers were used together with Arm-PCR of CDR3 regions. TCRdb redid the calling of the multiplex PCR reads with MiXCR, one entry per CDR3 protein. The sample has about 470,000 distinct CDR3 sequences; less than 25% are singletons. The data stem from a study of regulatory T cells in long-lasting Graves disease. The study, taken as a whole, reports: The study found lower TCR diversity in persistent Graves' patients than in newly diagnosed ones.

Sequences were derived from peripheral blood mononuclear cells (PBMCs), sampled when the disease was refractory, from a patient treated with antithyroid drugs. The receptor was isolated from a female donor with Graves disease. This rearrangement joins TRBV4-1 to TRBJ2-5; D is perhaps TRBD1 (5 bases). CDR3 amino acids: CASSQEGARVETQYF. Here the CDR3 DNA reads TGCGCCAGCAGCCAAGAAGGGGCTAGGGTGGAGACCCAGTACTTC.